Described below is a single TCR beta chain sequence and its context. This clone was counted a single time. The antigen this receptor binds is unknown. Base qualities are not at hand, and no much larger clone is one base apart. The immunoSEQ assay, a bias-controlled multiplex PCR using V- and J-specific primers, was used to amplify TCR beta CDR3 regions from genomic DNA. In a second PCR step, the CDR3 amplicons were tagged with a proprietary barcode plus Illumina adapter sequences. CDR3 libraries were sequenced on an Illumina MiSeq instrument. The source study handled its data this way. Export and quality control were done with immunoSEQ Analyzer 3.0, while downstream analyses used R Bioconductor and Immunarch. Only productive rearrangements in the normalized downsampled data set were used to calculate repertoire metrics. In the normalized cohort, clonotypes with more than 5 templates were defined as pathologically expanded. The Inverse Simpson Index was used to measure repertoire diversity. The non-normalized data set was used for CMV-specificity analyses so that all clonotypes could be captured. In its TCRdb copy, this immuneACCESS table keeps in-frame sequences only and misses some clones. Where compared with another copy, unresolved V genes explain less than half of these, and the others have no known cause. That table gives V, J and clone size, and the DNA gave D and trimming. The sample data list over 9,000 clones, and roughly 80% of these were observed just once. Of the sample, around 49% is held by the ten largest clones.

Including the terminal cysteine and phenylalanine, the CDR3 comprises 13 residues. Solely the CDR3 DNA is kept, with 39 bases framed from the first base. V was cut back by 4 bases and J by 9 bases, leaving a gap of 15 bases between them. The germline V gene (reference sequence) specifies SEHNR as CDR1 and FQNEAQ as CDR2. The data were taken from a study of T cell clonotyping in hematopoietic cell transplantation (dated by TCRdb to the early 2020s). For the study in its entirety: A total of 135 blood samples were collected in the study from a few dozen consecutive transplant recipients and their related donors. Samples from roughly 5 patients were taken at acute graft-versus-host disease onset and compared with samples from patients who never developed GVHD. Patient recruitment ran from 2015 to January 2017, and follow-up continued until late 2020 or death.

The paper's findings and limits, for the study overall: Broader TCR repertoire diversity after transplant was predicted by Inverse Simpson Index values from donors and from recipients before transplant. Recipient TCR diversity fell after transplant, with pathologically expanded clonotypes rising progressively from day 30 to day 180. Sample size was limited, and cells were not sorted, so CD4 and CD8 repertoire contributions could not be separated. Only a small fraction of recipient repertoires overlapped donor repertoires, with over 95% appearing de novo at the given depth.

The time point label of this sample denotes: recipient sample taken at acute GVHD onset. Recipient blood was collected about 28 days before transplant and at days 30, 100 and 180 after transplant. Nuclei Lysis Solution was used to extract genomic DNA from fresh or cryopreserved unfractionated peripheral blood mononuclear cells. Here the chain combines TRBV7-9 and TRBJ1-2; 6 matching bases give a weak D call of TRBD1. Sequenced here: PBMCs, sampled at the time of graft-versus-host disease after allogeneic stem cell transplant. The TCR originated in a male patient in his sixties who had an allogeneic stem cell transplant from an unrelated donor, so the T cells may come from the graft donor. Some clones in this sample may be carry-over from other donors' samples. The CDR3 amino acid sequence is: CASSSRGQSSYTF. DNA sequence: TGTGCCAGCAGCTCGCGGGGGCAATCAAGCTACACCTTC.